This T cell receptor beta chain was sequenced during a study of T-cell memory formation after mild COVID-19. Study in general: Clustering of TCRs was largely donor specific. The study, taken as a whole, reports: CD4+ contracting clones were found mainly in CM and EM, and CD8+ ones in EMRA. CD4/CD8 balance characterized clones contracting day 15 to 85, and CD4+ skew characterized later expanders.

Concerning this clonotype itself: No antigen is known for it.

Constant-segment primers and 5'RACE yielded cDNA libraries for TCR alpha and TCR beta, each carrying sample barcodes and UMIs. TCRdb reanalysed the 5' RACE reads using MiXCR and keeps one entry per CDR3 protein. This table holds approximately 410,000 distinct CDR3 sequences, under 25% found once. This sequence originates from an adult woman who had mild COVID-19 (a few samples of this study predate the infection). Cell type and time point are not known. Sequencing was carried out using PBMCs or a T cell subset sorted from them (not recorded which).

CDR3 DNA: TGCAGCGTTGCAATAGGACAGGGGACAGATACGCAGTATTTT. The encoded protein is CSVAIGQGTDTQYF. This chain links TRBV29-1 with TRBJ2-3, with 9 bases that match TRBD1. V dropped 4 bases and J dropped 3; count of bases not matched to a gene: 5. CDR3 size: 14 residues. The V gene's germline CDR1 is SQVTM and CDR2 ANQGSEA.